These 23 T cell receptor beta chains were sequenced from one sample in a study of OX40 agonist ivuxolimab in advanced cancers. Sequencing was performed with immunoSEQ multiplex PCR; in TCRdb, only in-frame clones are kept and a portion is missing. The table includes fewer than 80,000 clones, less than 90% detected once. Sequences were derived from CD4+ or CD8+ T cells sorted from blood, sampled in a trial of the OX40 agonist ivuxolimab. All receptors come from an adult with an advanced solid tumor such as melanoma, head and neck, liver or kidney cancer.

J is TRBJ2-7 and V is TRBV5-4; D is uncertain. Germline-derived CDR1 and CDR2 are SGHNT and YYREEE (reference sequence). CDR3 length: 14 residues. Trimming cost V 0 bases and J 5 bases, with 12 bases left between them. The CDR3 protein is CASSLGPSGDEQYF. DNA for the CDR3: TGTGCCAGCAGCTTGGGTCCCTCTGGGGACGAGCAGTACTTC.

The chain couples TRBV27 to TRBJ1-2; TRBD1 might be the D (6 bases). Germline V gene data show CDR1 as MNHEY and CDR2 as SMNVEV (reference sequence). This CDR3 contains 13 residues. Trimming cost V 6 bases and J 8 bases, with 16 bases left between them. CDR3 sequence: CASSLGAHGGYTF. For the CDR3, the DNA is TGTGCCAGCAGCCTGGGGGCCCACGGGGGCTACACCTTC.

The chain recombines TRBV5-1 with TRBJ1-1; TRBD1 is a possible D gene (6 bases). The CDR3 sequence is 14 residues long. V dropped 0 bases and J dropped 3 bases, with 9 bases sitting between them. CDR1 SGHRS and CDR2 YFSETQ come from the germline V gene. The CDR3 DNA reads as TGCGCCAGCAGCTTGGGGGACACCTACACTGAAGCTTTCTTT. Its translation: CASSLGDTYTEAFF. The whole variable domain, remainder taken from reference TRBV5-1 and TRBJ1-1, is KAGVTQTPRYLIKTRGQQVTLSCSPISGHRSVSWYQQTPGQGLQFLFEYFSETQRNKGNFPGRFSGRQFSNSRSEMNVSTLELGDSALYLCASSLGDTYTEAFFGQGTRLTVV.

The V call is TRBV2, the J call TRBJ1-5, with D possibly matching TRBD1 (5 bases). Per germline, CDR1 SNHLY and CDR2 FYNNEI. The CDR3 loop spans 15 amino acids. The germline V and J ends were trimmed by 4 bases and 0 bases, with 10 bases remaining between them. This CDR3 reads CASSVDRISNQPQHF. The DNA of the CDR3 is TGTGCCAGCAGTGTAGACAGAATTAGCAATCAGCCCCAGCATTTT.

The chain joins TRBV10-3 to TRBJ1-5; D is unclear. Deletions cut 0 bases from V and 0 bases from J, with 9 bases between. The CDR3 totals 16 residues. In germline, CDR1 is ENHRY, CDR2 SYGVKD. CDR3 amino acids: CAISESRGTSNQPQHF. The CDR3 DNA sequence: TGTGCCATCAGTGAGTCGCGGGGAACTAGCAATCAGCCCCAGCATTTT.

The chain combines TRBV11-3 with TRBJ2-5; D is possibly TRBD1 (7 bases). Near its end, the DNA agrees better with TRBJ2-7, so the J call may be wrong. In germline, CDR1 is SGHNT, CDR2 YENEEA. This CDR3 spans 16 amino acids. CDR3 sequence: CASSLDSGGSPYEQYF. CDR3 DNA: TGTGCCAGCAGCTTAGATTCAGGGGGGTCCCCCTACGAGCAGTACTTC.

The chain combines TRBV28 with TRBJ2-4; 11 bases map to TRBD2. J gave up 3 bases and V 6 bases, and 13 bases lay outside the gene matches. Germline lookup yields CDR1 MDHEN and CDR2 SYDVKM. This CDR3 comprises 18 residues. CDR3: CASRVRLAGSDDKNIQYF. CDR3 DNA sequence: TGTGCCAGCAGGGTGCGACTAGCGGGATCGGATGACAAAAACATTCAGTACTTC.

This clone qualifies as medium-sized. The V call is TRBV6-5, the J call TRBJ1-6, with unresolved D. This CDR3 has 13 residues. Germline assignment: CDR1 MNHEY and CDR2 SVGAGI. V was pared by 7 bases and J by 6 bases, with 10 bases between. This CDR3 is CASKIWGNSPLHF. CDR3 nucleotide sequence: TGTGCCAGCAAGATCTGGGGTAATTCACCCCTCCACTTT.

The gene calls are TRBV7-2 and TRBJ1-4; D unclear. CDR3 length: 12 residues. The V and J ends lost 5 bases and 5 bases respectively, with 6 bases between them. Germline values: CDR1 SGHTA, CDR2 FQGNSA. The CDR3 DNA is TGTGCCAGCAGCCGCGGGAATGAAAAACTGTTTTTT. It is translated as CASSRGNEKLFF.

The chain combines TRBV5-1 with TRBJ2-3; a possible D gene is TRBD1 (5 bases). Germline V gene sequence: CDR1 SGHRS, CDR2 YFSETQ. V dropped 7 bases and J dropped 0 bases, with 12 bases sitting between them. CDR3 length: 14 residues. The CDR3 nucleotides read TGCGCCAGCGCGTTAGGGGCTAGCACAGATACGCAGTATTTT. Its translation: CASALGASTDTQYF.

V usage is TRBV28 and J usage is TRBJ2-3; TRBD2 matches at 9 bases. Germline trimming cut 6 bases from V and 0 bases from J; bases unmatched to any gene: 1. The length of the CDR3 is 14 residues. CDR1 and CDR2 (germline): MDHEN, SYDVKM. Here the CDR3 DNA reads TGTGCCAGCAGCCTAGCGGGGAGCACAGATACGCAGTATTTT. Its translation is CASSLAGSTDTQYF.

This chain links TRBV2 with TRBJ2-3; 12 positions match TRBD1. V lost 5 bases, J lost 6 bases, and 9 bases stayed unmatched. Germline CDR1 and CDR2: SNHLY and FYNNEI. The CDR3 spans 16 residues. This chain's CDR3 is CASSIRDRGQGDTQYF. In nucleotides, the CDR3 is TGTGCCAGCAGTATCCGGGACAGGGGGCAGGGGGATACGCAGTATTTT.

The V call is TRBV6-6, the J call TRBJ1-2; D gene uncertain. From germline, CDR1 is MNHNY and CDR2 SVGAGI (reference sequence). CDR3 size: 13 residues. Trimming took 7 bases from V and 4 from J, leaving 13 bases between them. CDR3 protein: CASTRGFGYGYTF. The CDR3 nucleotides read TGTGCCAGCACCAGAGGATTTGGCTATGGCTACACCTTC.

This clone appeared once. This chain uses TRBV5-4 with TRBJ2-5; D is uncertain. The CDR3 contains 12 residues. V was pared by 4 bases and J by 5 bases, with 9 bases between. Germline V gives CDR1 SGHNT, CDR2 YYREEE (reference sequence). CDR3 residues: CASSPRPETQYF. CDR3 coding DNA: TGTGCCAGCAGCCCCCGCCCCGAGACCCAGTACTTC.

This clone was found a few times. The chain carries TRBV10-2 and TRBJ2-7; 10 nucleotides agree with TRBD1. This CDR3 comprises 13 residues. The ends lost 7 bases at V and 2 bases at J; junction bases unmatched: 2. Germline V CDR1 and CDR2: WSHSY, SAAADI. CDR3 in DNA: TGCGCCAGCACCGGGACAGGGGCCTACGAGCAGTACTTC. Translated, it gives CASTGTGAYEQYF.

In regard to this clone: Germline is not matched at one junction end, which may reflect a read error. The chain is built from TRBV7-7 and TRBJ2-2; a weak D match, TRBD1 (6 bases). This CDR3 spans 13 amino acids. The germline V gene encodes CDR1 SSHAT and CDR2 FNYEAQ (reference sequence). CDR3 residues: CASSPGHFGELFF. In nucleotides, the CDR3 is TGTGCTAGCAGCCCGGGACACTTCGGGGAGCTGTTTTTT.

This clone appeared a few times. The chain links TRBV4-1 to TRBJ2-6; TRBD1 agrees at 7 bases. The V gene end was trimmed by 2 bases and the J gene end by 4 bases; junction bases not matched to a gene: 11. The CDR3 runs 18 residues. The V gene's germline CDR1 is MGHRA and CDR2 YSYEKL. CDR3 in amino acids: CASSQLRTRGKGANVLTF. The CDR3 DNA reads TGCGCCAGCAGCCAACTCCGGACCAGGGGGAAAGGGGCCAACGTCCTGACTTTC.

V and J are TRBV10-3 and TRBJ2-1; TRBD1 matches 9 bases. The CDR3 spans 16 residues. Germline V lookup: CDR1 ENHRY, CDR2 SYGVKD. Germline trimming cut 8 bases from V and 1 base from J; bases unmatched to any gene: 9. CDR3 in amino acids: CAIAAGTGRSYNEQFF. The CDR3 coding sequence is TGTGCCATCGCAGCCGGGACAGGGAGGTCCTACAATGAGCAGTTCTTC.

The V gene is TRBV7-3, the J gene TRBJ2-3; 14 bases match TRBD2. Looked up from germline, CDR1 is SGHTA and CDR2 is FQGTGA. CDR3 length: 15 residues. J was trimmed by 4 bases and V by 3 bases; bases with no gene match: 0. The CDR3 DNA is TGTGCCAGCAGCTTGGGACTAGCGGGGGCAGATACGCAGTATTTT. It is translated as CASSLGLAGADTQYF. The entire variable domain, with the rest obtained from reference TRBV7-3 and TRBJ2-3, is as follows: GAGVSQTPSNKVTEKGKYVELRCDPISGHTALYWYRQSLGQGPEFLIYFQGTGAADDSGLPNDRFFAVRPEGSVSTLKIQRTERGDSAVYLCASSLGLAGADTQYFGPGTRLTVL.

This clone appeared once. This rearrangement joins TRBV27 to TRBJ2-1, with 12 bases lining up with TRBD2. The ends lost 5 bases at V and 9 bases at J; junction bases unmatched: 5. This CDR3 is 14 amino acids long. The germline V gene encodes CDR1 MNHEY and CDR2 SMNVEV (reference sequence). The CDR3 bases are TGTGCCAGCAGTGCCAGACTAGCGGGGGCTGAGCAGTTCTTC. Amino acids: CASSARLAGAEQFF.

Here the CDR3 DNA reads TGTGCCAGCGCTGGAACCTACGAGCAGTACTTC. Translating gives CASAGTYEQYF. V usage is TRBV28 and J usage is TRBJ2-7; D unclear. V lost 8 bases to trimming and J lost 2 bases, with 7 bases between them. CDR3 length equals 11 residues. The germline CDR1 and CDR2 sequences are MDHEN and SYDVKM.

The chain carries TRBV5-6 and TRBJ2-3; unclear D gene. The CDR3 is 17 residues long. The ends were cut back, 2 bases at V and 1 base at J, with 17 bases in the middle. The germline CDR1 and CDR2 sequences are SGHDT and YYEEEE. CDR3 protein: CASSLRGGSPRTDTQYF. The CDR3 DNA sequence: TGTGCCAGCAGCTTAAGAGGCGGATCCCCTCGCACAGATACGCAGTATTTT.

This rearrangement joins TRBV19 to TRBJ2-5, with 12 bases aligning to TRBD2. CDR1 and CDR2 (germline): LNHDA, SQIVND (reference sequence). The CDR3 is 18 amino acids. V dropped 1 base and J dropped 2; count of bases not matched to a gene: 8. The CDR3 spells CASSIGASGGAWQETQYF. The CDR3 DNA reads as TGTGCCAGTAGTATAGGGGCTAGCGGGGGGGCTTGGCAAGAGACCCAGTACTTC.